This TCR beta chain was captured by sequencing in a study of T cell responses to AZD1222 COVID-19 vaccine. Notes on the study in general: After the peak T cell response, and only then, were repertoires sampled. The study identified only five or six AZD1222 recipients as seropositive at baseline.

For this clone: Its cognate antigen is unknown.

The method was immunoSEQ multiplex PCR; TCRdb's version includes in-frame clones alone and lacks a portion of them. The table shows under 200,000 clones, with approximately 91% occurring only once. Trimming cost V 4 bases and J 0 bases, with 23 bases left between them. The CDR3 runs to 19 residues. The V gene's germline CDR1 is MNHEY and CDR2 SMNVEV (reference sequence). The source was peripheral blood, collected on day 0 of AZD1222 vaccination. The sequence derives from an adult in good health. The chain links TRBV27 to TRBJ2-3, with D possibly being TRBD2 (5 bases). The chain's CDR3 is CASSSPSWELMNSTDTQYF. In nucleotides, the CDR3 is TGTGCCAGCAGTTCCCCCTCGTGGGAGCTGATGAATAGCACAGATACGCAGTATTTT.